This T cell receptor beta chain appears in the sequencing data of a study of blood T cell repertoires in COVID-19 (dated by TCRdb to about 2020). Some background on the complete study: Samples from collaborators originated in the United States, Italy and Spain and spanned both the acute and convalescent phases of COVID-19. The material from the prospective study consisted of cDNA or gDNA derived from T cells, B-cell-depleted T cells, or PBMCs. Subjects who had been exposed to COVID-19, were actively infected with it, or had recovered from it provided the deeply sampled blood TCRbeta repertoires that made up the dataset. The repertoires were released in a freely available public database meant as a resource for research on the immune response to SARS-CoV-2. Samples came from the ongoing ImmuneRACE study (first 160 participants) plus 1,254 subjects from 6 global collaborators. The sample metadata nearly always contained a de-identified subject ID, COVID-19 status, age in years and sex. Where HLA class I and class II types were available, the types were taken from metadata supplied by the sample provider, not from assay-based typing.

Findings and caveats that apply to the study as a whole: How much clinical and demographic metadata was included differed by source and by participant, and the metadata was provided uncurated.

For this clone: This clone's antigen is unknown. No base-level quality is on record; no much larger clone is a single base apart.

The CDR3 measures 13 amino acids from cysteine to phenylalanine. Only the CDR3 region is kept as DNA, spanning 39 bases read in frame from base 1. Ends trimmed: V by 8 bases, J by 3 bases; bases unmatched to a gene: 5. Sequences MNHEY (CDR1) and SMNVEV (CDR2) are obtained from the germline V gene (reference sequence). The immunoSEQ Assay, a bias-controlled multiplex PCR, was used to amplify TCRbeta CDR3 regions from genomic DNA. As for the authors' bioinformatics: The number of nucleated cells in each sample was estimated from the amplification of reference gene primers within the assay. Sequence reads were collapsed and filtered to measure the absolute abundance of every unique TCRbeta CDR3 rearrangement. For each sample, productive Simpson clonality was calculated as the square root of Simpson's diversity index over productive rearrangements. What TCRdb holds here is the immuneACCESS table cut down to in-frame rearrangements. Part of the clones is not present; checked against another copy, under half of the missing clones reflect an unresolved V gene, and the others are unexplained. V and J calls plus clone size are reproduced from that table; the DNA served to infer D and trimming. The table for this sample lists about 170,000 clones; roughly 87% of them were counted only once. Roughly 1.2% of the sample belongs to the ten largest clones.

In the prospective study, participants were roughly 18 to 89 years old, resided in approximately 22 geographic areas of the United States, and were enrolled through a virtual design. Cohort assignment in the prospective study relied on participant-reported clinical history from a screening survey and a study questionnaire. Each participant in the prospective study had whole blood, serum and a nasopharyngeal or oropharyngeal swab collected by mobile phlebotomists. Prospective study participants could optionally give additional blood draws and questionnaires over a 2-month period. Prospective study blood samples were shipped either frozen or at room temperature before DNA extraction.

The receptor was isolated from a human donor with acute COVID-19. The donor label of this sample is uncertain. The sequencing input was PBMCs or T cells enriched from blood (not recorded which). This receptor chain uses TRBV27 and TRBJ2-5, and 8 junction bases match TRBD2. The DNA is TGTGCCAGCTCCTTCGGGGGGGAAGAGACCCAGTACTTC. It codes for CASSFGGEETQYF.